This TCR beta chain stems from a study of blood T cell repertoires in COVID-19. The data were produced by immunoSEQ multiplex PCR, yet TCRdb's version contains in-frame clones alone and is incomplete. Of under 130,000 clones in the sample, approximately 84% were seen once. Germline CDR1 reads LGHNA; CDR2 reads YNFKEQ. Trimming pared 3 bases from V and 4 bases from J, leaving 12 bases between. The CDR3 sequence is 15 residues long. The TCR sequence derives from a human donor in a cohort sampled during active COVID-19. Sequenced material: peripheral blood. The chain combines TRBV4-2 with TRBJ2-2, with D tentatively TRBD1 (6 bases). The CDR3 nucleotides read TGTGCCAGCAGCCATTCGCGACAGGCCACCGGGGAGCTGTTTTTT. Protein: CASSHSRQATGELFF.